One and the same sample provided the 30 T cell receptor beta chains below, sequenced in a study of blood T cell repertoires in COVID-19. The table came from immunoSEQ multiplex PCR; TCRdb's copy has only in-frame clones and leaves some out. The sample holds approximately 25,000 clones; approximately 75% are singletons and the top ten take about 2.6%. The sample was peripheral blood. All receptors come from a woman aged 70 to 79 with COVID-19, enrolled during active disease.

The CDR3 is CSSGAGQETQYF. The CDR3 DNA follows: TGCAGCTCCGGGGCGGGGCAAGAGACCCAGTACTTC. The chain links TRBV29-1 to TRBJ2-5; maybe TRBD2 (6 bases). CDR3 length: 12 amino acids. Germline CDR1 is SQVTM and CDR2 is ANQGSEA. The V end was cut by 8 bases, the J end by 2 bases, with 12 bases between.

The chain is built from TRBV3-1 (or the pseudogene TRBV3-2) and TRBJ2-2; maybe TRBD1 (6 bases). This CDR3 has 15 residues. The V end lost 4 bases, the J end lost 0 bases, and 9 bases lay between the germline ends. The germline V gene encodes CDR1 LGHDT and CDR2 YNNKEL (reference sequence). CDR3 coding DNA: TGTGCCAGCAGCCCGACAGGACCGAACACCGGGGAGCTGTTTTTT. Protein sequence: CASSPTGPNTGELFF.

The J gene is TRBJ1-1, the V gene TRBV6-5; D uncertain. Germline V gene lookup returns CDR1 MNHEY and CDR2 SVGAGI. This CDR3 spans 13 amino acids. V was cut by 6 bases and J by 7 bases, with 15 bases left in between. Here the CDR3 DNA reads TGTGCCAGCAGCCGACGGTTGCTAGGTGAAGCTTTCTTT. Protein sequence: CASSRRLLGEAFF.

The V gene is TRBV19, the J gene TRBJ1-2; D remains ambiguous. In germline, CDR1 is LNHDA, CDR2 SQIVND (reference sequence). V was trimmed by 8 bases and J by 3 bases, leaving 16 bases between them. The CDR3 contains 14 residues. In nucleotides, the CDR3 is TGTGCCAGTCAAAGGGAGGGTGTAGACTATGGCTACACCTTC. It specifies CASQREGVDYGYTF.

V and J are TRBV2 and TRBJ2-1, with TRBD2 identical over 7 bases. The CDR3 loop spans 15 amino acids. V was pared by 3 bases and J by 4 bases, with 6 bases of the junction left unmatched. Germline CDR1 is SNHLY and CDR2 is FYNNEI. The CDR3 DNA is TGTGCCAGCAGTGATGCCCGCGGGGGATACAATGAGCAGTTCTTC. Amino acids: CASSDARGGYNEQFF.

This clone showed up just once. The CDR3 loop is CASSPGGAGTTETQYF. CDR3 in DNA: TGTGCCAGCAGCCCGGGGGGGGCGGGTACGACCGAGACCCAGTACTTC. The rearrangement joins TRBV25-1 to TRBJ2-5; TRBD2 aligns across 8 bases. CDR1 is MGHDK, CDR2 SYGVNS, per germline. J lost 5 bases, V lost 6 bases, and 14 bases had no gene match. This CDR3 spans 16 amino acids.

CDR3 bases: TGTGCCAGCACCCAAAATCCGGGGAGCTCCTACAATGAGCAGTTCTTC. Translated: CASTQNPGSSYNEQFF. V gene TRBV27 combines with J gene TRBJ2-1; possibly TRBD2 for D (5 bases). The CDR3 length is 16 residues. Germline assignment: CDR1 MNHEY and CDR2 SMNVEV (reference sequence). The V gene lost 7 bases and the J gene lost 0 bases, with 16 bases spanning the gap.

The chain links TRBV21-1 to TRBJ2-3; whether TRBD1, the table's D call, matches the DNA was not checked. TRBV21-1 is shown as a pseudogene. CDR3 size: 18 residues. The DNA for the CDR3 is TGTGCCAGCAGCAGCTCGACCCGGGACAGGGGCCTCACAGATACGCAGTATTTT. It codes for CASSSSTRDRGLTDTQYF.

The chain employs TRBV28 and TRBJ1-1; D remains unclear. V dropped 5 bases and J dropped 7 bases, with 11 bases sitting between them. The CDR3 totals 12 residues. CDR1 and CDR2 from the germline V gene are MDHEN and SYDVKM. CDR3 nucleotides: TGTGCCAGCAGTCCCCCTACAGTTGAAGCTTTCTTT. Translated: CASSPPTVEAFF.

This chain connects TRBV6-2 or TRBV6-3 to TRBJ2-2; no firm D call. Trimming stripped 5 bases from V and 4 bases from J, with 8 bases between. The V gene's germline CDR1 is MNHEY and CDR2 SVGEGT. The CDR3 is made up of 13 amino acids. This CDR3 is CASSKLFTGELFF. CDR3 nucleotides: TGTGCCAGCAGTAAACTCTTCACCGGGGAGCTGTTTTTT.

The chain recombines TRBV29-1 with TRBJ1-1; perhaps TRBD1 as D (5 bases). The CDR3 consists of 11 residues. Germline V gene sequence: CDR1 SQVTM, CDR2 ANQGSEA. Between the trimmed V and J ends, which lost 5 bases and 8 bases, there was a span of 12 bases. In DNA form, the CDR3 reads TGCAGCGTTCTGGGGGGTCCCGAAGCTTTCTTT. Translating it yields CSVLGGPEAFF. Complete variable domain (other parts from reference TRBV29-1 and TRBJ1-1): SAVISQKPSRDICQRGTSLTIQCQVDSQVTMMFWYRQQPGQSLTLIATANQGSEATYESGFVIDKFPISRPNLTFSTLTVSNMSPEDSSIYLCSVLGGPEAFFGQGTRLTVV.

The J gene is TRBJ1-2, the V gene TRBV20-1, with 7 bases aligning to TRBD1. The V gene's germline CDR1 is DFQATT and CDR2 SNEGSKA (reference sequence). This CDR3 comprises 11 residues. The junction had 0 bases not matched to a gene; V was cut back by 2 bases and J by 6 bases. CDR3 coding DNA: TGCAGTGCTAGACAGGGGGATGGCTACACCTTC. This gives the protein CSARQGDGYTF.

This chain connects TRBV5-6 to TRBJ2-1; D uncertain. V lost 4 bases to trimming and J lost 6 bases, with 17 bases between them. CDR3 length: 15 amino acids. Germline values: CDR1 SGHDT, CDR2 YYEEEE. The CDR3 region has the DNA TGTGCCAGCAGCCTATACGGGTCCCCGGGCAATGAGCAGTTCTTC. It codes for CASSLYGSPGNEQFF.

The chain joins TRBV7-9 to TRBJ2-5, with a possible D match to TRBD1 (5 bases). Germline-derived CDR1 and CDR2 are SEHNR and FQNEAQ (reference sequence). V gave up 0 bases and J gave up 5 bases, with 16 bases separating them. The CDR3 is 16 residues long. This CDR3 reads CASSLAGQGGRETQYF. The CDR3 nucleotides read TGTGCCAGCAGCTTAGCGGGGCAGGGCGGTCGGGAGACCCAGTACTTC.

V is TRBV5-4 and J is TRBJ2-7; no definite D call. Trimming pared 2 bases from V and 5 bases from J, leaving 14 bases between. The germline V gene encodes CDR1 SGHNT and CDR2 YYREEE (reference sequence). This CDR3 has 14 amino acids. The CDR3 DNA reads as TGTGCCAGCAGCTTTAAAGGCGGAAGTGACGAGCAGTACTTC. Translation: CASSFKGGSDEQYF.

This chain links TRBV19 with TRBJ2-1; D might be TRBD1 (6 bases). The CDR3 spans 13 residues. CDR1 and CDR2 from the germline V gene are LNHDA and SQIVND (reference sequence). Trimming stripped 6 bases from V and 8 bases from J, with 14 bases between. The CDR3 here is CASSPQGFDEQFF. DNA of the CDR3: TGTGCCAGTAGCCCACAGGGTTTCGATGAGCAGTTCTTC.

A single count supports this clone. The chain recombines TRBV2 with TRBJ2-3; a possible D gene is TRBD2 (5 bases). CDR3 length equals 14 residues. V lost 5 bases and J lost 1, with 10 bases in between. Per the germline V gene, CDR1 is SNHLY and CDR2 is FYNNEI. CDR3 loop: CASSREWGTDTQYF. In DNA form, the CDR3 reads TGTGCCAGCAGTCGGGAATGGGGCACAGATACGCAGTATTTT.

The CDR3 DNA follows: TGTGCCAGTTCGGCTAGCGGCTCCTACAATGAGCAGTTCTTC. Its translation is CASSASGSYNEQFF. The chain recombines TRBV18 with TRBJ2-1, with 7 bases identical to TRBD2. From germline, CDR1 is KGHSH and CDR2 LQKENI. CDR3 length equals 14 residues. Unmatched junction bases numbered 5, after V lost 9 bases and J lost 0 bases.

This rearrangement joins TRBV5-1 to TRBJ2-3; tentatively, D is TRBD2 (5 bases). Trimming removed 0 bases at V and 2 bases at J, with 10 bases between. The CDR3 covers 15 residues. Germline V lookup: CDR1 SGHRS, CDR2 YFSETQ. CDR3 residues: CASSLDSADTDTQYF. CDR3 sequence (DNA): TGCGCCAGCAGCTTGGATTCAGCGGACACAGATACGCAGTATTTT.

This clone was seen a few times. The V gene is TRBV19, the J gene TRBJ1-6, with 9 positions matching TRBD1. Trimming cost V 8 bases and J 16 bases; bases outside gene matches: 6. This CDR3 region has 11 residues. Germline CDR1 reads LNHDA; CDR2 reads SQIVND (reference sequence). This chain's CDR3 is CASRRQGGLHF. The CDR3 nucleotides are TGTGCCAGTCGCCGACAGGGGGGACTCCACTTT. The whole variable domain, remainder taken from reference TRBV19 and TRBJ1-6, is DGGITQSPKYLFRKEGQNVTLSCEQNLNHDAMYWYRQDPGQGLRLIYYSQIVNDFQKGDIAEGYSVSREKKESFPLTVTSAQKNPTAFYLCASRRQGGLHFGNGTRLTVT.

The CDR3, as DNA: TGTGCCAGCAGCTTAGATAGGACAGGGAGCTCCTACGAGCAGTACTTC. As protein: CASSLDRTGSSYEQYF. The V and J genes are TRBV7-2 and TRBJ2-7, with TRBD1 identical over 8 bases. V shed 1 base and J 0 bases; nucleotides not matched to a gene: 5. The CDR3 has 16 residues. CDR1 is SGHTA and CDR2 is FQGNSA in the germline V gene.

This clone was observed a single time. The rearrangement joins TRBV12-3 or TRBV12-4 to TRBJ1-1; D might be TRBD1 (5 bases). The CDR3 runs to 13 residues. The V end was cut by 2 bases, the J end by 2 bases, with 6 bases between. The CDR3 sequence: CASSLTGNTEAFF. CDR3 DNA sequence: TGTGCCAGCAGTTTAACAGGTAACACTGAAGCTTTCTTT.

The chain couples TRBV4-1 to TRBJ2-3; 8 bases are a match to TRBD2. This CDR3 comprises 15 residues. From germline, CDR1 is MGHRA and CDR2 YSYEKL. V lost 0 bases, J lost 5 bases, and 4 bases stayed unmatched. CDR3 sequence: CASSQEGAGVDTQYF. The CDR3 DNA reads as TGCGCCAGCAGCCAAGAAGGAGCGGGAGTAGATACGCAGTATTTT.

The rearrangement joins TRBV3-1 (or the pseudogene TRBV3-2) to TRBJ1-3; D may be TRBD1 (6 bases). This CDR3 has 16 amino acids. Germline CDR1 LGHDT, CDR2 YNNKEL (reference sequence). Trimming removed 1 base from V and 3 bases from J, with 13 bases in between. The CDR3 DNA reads TGTGCCAGCAGCCAAGGTGGACAGAATCTTGGAAACACCATATATTTT. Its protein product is CASSQGGQNLGNTIYF.

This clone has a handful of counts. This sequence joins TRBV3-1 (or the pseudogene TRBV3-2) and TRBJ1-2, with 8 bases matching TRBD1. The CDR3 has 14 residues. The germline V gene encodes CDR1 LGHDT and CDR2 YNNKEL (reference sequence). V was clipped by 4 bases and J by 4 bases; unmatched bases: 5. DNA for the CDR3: TGTGCCAGCAGCCCAAGACAGGGGAGCTATGGCTACACCTTC. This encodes CASSPRQGSYGYTF.

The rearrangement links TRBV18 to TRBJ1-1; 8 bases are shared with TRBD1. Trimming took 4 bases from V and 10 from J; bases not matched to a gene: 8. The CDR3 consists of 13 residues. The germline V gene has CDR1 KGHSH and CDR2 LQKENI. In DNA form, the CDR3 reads TGTGCCAGCTCACTACGGACAGGGTCTGCAGCTTTCTTT. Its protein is CASSLRTGSAAFF.

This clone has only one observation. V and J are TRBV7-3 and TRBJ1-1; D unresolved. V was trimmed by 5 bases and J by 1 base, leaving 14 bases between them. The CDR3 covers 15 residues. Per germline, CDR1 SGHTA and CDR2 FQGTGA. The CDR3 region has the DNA TGTGCCAGCAGCAGAACGGGATACAGGAACACTGAAGCTTTCTTT. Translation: CASSRTGYRNTEAFF.

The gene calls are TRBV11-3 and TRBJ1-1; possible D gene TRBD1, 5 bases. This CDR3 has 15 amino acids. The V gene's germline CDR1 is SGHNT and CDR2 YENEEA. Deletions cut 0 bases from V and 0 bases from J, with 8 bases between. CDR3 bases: TGTGCCAGCAGCTTAGATGACAGTATGAACACTGAAGCTTTCTTT. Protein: CASSLDDSMNTEAFF.

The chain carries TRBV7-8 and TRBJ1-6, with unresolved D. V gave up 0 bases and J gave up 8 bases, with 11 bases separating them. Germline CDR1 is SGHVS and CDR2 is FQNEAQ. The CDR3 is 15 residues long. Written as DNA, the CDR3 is TGTGCCAGCAGCTTAGCCGGCAGGATGGATTCACCCCTCCACTTT. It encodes CASSLAGRMDSPLHF.

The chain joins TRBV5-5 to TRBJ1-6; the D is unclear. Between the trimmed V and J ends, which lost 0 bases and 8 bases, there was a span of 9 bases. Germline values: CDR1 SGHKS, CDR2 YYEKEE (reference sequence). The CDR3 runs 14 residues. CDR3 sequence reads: CASSLVDGDSPLHF. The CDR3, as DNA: TGTGCCAGCAGCTTGGTCGACGGGGATTCACCCCTCCACTTT.